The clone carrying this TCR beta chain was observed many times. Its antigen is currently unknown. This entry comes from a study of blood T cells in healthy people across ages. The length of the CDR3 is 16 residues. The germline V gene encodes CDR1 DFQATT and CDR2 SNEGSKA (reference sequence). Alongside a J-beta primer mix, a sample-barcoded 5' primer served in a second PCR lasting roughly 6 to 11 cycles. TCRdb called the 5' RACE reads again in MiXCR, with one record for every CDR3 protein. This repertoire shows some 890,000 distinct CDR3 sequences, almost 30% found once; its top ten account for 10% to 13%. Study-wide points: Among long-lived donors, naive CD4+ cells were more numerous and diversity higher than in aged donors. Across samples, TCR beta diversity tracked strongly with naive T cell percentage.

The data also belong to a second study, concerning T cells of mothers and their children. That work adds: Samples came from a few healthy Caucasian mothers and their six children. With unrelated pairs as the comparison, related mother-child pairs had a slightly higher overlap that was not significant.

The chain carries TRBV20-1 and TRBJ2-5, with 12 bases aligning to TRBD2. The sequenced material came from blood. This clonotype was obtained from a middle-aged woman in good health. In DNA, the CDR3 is TGCAGCACCGGTCCGGGACTAGCGGGTGGCCAAGAGACCCAGTACTTC. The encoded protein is CSTGPGLAGGQETQYF.